This T cell receptor beta chain came from a study of T-cell memory formation after mild COVID-19. On the study more broadly: Largely, TCR clusters stayed within a single donor.

The study, taken as a whole, reports: Second-wave clones peaking on day 37 lacked confirmed SARS-CoV-2 specificity.

TCRdb reanalysed the 5' RACE reads using MiXCR and keeps one entry per CDR3 protein. The sample consists of about 44,000 distinct CDR3 sequences, more than 7% of them appearing once. V lost 5 bases and J lost 7; bases outside the gene matches: 4. CDR1 and CDR2 from the germline V gene are SGHDN and FVKESK. The CDR3 is 14 amino acids. This clonotype was seen a handful of times. Its target is unknown. The rearrangement uses TRBV14 and TRBJ1-6; 8 nucleotides line up with TRBD1. The sequencing sample was made of PBMCs or a T cell subset sorted from them (not recorded which). This clonotype was obtained from a man in his late teens or twenties who had mild COVID-19 (a few samples of this study predate the infection). Cell type and time point are not known. The CDR3 loop is CASSLRTGNSPLHF. Written as DNA, the CDR3 is TGTGCCAGCAGCTTGAGGACAGGGAATTCACCCCTCCACTTT.